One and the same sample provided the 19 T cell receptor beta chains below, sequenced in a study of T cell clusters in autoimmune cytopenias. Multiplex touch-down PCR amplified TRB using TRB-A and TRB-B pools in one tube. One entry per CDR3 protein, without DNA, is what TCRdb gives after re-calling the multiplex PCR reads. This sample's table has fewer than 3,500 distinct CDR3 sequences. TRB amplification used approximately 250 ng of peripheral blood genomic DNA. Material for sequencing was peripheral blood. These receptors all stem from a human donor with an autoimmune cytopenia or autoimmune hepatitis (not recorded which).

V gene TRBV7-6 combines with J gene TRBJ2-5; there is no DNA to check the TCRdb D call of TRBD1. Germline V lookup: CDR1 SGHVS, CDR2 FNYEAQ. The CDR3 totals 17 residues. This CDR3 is CASSLPRTGRWWETQYF.

CDR3 sequence: CASSSGLAPPLHF. This chain uses TRBV7-9 with TRBJ1-6. Germline V gene data show CDR1 as SEHNR and CDR2 as FQNEAQ (reference sequence). CDR3 length: 13 amino acids.

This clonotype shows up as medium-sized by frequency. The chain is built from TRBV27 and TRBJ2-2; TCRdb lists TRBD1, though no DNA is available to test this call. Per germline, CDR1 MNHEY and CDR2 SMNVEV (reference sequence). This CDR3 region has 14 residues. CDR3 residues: CASSATWSTGELFF.

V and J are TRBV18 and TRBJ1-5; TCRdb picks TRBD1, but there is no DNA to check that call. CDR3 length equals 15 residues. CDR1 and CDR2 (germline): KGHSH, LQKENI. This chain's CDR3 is CASSGTQGINQPQHF.

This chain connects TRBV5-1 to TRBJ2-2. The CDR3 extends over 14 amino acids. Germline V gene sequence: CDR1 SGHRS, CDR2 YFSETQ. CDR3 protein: CASVGQGSTGELFF.

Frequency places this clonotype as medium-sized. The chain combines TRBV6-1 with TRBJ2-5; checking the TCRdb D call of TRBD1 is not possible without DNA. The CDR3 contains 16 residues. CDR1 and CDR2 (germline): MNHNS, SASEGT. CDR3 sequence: CASRSSGTGAGETQYF.

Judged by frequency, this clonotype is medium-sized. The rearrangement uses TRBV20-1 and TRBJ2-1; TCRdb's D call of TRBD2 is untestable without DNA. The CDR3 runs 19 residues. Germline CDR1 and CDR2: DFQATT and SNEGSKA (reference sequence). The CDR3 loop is CSAVPSTSGRSGTYNEQFF.

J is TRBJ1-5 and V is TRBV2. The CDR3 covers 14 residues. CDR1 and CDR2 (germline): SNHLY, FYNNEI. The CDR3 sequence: CASRTDTLNQPQHF.

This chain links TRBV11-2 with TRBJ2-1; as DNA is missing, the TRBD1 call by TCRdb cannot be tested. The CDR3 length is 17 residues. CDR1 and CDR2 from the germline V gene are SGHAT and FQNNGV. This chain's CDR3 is CASSPEVGQGDNNEQFF.

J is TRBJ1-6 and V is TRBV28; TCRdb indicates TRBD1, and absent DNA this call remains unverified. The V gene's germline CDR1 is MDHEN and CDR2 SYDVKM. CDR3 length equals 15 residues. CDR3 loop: CASSLWAGAYSPLHF.

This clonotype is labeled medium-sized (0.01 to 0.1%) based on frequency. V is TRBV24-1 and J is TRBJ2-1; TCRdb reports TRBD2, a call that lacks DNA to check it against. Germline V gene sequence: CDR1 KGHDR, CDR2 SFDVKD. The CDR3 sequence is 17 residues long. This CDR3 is CATSDSSSPSSVYEQFF.

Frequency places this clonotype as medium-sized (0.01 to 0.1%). The CDR3 loop reads CASSPPRGGRDNEQFF. This chain uses TRBV18 with TRBJ2-1; TCRdb's assignment of TRBD2 cannot be checked, as there is no DNA. Germline CDR1 and CDR2: KGHSH and LQKENI. This CDR3 region has 16 residues.

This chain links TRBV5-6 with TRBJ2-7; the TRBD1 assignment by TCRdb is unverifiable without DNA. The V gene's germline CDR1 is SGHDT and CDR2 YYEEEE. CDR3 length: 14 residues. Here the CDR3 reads CASTFLGQLYEQYF.

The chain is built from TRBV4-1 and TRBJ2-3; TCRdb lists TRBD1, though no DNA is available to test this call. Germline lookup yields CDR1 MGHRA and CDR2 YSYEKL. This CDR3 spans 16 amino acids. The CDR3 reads CASSQVPRGYTDTQYF.

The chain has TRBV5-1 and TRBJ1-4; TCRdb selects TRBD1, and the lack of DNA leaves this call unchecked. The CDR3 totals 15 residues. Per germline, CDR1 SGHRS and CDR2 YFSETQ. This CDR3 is CASSSIAGTGEKLFF.

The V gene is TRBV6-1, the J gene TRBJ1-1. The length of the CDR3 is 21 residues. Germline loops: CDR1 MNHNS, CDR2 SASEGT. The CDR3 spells CASSEALSAVTRFNMNTEAFF.

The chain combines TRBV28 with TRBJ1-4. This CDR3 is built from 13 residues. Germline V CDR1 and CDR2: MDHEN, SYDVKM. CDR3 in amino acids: CASVAATNEKLFF.

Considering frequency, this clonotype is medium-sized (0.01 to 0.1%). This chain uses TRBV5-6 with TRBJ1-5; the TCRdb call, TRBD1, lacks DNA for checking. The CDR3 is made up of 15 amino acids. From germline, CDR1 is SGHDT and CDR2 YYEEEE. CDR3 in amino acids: CASSLRQGDDQPQHF.

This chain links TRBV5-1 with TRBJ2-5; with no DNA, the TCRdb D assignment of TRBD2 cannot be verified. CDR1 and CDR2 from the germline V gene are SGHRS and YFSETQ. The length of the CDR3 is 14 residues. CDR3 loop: CASSTSGLKETQYF.